Listed below are T cell receptor beta chains from one sample, sequenced in a study of neoadjuvant anti-PD-1 for oral cavity cancer. Generated by immunoSEQ multiplex PCR, the TCRdb table keeps only in-frame clones and is missing some. The sample yields 20,000 to 25,000 clones, 40% to 45% seen once. Source: tumor tissue, taken after nivolumab (anti-PD-1) treatment. Receptor source: a person aged 35-80 years with oral cavity squamous cell carcinoma. Both conserved end residues are part of each CDR3. A D gene is named only where the DNA matches it firmly. Clone size is stated in some rows and not others, as once, few, many or a class when expanded.

D gene,J gene,V gene,clone size,CDR3 protein,CDR3 DNA
NA,TRBJ2-1,TRBV9,few,CASSVYGISYNEQFF,TGTGCCAGCAGCGTATATGGGATTTCCTACAATGAGCAGTTCTTC
NA,TRBJ2-3,TRBV4-1,NA,CASSRQVSSTDTQYF,TGCGCCAGCAGCCGACAGGTTTCTAGCACAGATACGCAGTATTTT
TRBD2,TRBJ2-7,TRBV9,NA,CASSVWEGEQYF,TGTGCCAGCAGCGTATGGGAGGGCGAGCAGTACTTC
TRBD2,TRBJ2-1,TRBV10-2,NA,CASSVQGLAGYSEQFF,TGCGCCAGCAGTGTCCAGGGACTAGCGGGGTACAGTGAGCAGTTCTTC
TRBD1,TRBJ1-1,TRBV7-8,NA,CASIPSGTGGKAFF,TGTGCCAGCATTCCGTCCGGGACAGGAGGCAAAGCTTTCTTT
NA,TRBJ2-5,TRBV2,few,CASRGAFQETQYF,TGTGCCAGCAGGGGAGCCTTCCAAGAGACCCAGTACTTC
NA,TRBJ2-7,TRBV13,NA,CASSLWSGRAVYEQYF,TGTGCCAGCAGCCTTTGGTCCGGCAGGGCCGTATACGAGCAGTACTTC
TRBD2,TRBJ2-3,TRBV18,NA,CASSPAARGGTDTQYF,TGTGCCAGCTCACCAGCTGCGCGGGGGGGAACTGATACGCAGTATTTT
TRBD2,TRBJ2-1,TRBV5-4,NA,CASSLPGTTGGNEQFF,TGTGCCAGCAGCCTACCCGGGACTACAGGTGGGAATGAGCAGTTCTTC
NA,TRBJ1-1,TRBV19,NA,CASSTNRGIGAEAFF,TGTGCCAGTAGTACCAACCGGGGGATAGGAGCTGAAGCTTTCTTT
NA,TRBJ1-1,TRBV28,few,CASRLPGLGTEAFF,TGTGCCAGCAGGCTACCCGGCTTGGGCACTGAAGCTTTCTTT
NA,TRBJ1-2,TRBV4-3,NA,CASSQDLGGAGYGYTF,TGCGCCAGCAGCCAAGATCTCGGGGGGGCTGGCTATGGCTACACCTTC
TRBD1,TRBJ2-3,TRBV9,NA,CASSAGTGGADTQYF,TGTGCCAGCAGCGCCGGGACAGGGGGCGCAGATACGCAGTATTTT
TRBD1,TRBJ1-1,TRBV5-1,few,CASSNSGTGNTEAFF,TGCGCCAGCAGCAACTCCGGGACAGGGAACACTGAAGCTTTCTTT
TRBD2,TRBJ2-1,TRBV4-3,NA,CASSQEVQAGDEQFF,TGCGCCAGCAGCCAAGAGGTTCAAGCGGGAGATGAGCAGTTCTTC
TRBD1,TRBJ1-1,TRBV7-6,NA,CASSPQQGAEAFF,TGTGCCAGCAGCCCACAACAGGGGGCTGAAGCTTTCTTT
NA,TRBJ1-6,TRBV11-2,NA,CASSPGGVAAPLHF,TGTGCCAGCAGCCCGGGGGGGGTCGCGGCACCCCTCCACTTT
TRBD1,TRBJ1-2,TRBV5-1,once,CASSPQGGQGMDYTF,TGCGCCAGCAGCCCTCAAGGGGGACAGGGTATGGACTACACCTTC
NA,TRBJ2-2,TRBV28,few,CASSYHAGMGTGELFF,TGTGCCAGCAGTTATCACGCCGGGATGGGCACCGGGGAGCTGTTTTTT
NA,TRBJ2-2,TRBV19,medium-sized,CASKKPSGDTGELFF,TGTGCCAGTAAAAAGCCCTCGGGGGATACCGGGGAGCTGTTTTTT
NA,TRBJ1-3,TRBV2,NA,CASRQVISGNTIYF,TGTGCCAGCAGGCAGGTGATCTCTGGAAACACCATATATTTT
TRBD1,TRBJ2-2,TRBV4-3,NA,CASSHGDSLGAGELFF,TGCGCCAGCAGCCATGGGGACAGTTTGGGGGCCGGGGAGCTGTTTTTT
TRBD1,TRBJ1-5,TRBV18,few,CASSEGQGAGGQPQHF,TGTGCCAGCTCAGAGGGACAGGGGGCAGGAGGGCAGCCCCAGCATTTT
NA,TRBJ1-6,TRBV9,few,CASSVRGQHNSPLHF,TGTGCCAGCAGCGTACGAGGCCAGCATAATTCACCCCTCCACTTT
TRBD2,TRBJ2-1,TRBV19,NA,CASSLWTSLSSYNEQFF,TGTGCCAGTAGTCTCTGGACTAGCTTGAGCTCCTACAATGAGCAGTTCTTC